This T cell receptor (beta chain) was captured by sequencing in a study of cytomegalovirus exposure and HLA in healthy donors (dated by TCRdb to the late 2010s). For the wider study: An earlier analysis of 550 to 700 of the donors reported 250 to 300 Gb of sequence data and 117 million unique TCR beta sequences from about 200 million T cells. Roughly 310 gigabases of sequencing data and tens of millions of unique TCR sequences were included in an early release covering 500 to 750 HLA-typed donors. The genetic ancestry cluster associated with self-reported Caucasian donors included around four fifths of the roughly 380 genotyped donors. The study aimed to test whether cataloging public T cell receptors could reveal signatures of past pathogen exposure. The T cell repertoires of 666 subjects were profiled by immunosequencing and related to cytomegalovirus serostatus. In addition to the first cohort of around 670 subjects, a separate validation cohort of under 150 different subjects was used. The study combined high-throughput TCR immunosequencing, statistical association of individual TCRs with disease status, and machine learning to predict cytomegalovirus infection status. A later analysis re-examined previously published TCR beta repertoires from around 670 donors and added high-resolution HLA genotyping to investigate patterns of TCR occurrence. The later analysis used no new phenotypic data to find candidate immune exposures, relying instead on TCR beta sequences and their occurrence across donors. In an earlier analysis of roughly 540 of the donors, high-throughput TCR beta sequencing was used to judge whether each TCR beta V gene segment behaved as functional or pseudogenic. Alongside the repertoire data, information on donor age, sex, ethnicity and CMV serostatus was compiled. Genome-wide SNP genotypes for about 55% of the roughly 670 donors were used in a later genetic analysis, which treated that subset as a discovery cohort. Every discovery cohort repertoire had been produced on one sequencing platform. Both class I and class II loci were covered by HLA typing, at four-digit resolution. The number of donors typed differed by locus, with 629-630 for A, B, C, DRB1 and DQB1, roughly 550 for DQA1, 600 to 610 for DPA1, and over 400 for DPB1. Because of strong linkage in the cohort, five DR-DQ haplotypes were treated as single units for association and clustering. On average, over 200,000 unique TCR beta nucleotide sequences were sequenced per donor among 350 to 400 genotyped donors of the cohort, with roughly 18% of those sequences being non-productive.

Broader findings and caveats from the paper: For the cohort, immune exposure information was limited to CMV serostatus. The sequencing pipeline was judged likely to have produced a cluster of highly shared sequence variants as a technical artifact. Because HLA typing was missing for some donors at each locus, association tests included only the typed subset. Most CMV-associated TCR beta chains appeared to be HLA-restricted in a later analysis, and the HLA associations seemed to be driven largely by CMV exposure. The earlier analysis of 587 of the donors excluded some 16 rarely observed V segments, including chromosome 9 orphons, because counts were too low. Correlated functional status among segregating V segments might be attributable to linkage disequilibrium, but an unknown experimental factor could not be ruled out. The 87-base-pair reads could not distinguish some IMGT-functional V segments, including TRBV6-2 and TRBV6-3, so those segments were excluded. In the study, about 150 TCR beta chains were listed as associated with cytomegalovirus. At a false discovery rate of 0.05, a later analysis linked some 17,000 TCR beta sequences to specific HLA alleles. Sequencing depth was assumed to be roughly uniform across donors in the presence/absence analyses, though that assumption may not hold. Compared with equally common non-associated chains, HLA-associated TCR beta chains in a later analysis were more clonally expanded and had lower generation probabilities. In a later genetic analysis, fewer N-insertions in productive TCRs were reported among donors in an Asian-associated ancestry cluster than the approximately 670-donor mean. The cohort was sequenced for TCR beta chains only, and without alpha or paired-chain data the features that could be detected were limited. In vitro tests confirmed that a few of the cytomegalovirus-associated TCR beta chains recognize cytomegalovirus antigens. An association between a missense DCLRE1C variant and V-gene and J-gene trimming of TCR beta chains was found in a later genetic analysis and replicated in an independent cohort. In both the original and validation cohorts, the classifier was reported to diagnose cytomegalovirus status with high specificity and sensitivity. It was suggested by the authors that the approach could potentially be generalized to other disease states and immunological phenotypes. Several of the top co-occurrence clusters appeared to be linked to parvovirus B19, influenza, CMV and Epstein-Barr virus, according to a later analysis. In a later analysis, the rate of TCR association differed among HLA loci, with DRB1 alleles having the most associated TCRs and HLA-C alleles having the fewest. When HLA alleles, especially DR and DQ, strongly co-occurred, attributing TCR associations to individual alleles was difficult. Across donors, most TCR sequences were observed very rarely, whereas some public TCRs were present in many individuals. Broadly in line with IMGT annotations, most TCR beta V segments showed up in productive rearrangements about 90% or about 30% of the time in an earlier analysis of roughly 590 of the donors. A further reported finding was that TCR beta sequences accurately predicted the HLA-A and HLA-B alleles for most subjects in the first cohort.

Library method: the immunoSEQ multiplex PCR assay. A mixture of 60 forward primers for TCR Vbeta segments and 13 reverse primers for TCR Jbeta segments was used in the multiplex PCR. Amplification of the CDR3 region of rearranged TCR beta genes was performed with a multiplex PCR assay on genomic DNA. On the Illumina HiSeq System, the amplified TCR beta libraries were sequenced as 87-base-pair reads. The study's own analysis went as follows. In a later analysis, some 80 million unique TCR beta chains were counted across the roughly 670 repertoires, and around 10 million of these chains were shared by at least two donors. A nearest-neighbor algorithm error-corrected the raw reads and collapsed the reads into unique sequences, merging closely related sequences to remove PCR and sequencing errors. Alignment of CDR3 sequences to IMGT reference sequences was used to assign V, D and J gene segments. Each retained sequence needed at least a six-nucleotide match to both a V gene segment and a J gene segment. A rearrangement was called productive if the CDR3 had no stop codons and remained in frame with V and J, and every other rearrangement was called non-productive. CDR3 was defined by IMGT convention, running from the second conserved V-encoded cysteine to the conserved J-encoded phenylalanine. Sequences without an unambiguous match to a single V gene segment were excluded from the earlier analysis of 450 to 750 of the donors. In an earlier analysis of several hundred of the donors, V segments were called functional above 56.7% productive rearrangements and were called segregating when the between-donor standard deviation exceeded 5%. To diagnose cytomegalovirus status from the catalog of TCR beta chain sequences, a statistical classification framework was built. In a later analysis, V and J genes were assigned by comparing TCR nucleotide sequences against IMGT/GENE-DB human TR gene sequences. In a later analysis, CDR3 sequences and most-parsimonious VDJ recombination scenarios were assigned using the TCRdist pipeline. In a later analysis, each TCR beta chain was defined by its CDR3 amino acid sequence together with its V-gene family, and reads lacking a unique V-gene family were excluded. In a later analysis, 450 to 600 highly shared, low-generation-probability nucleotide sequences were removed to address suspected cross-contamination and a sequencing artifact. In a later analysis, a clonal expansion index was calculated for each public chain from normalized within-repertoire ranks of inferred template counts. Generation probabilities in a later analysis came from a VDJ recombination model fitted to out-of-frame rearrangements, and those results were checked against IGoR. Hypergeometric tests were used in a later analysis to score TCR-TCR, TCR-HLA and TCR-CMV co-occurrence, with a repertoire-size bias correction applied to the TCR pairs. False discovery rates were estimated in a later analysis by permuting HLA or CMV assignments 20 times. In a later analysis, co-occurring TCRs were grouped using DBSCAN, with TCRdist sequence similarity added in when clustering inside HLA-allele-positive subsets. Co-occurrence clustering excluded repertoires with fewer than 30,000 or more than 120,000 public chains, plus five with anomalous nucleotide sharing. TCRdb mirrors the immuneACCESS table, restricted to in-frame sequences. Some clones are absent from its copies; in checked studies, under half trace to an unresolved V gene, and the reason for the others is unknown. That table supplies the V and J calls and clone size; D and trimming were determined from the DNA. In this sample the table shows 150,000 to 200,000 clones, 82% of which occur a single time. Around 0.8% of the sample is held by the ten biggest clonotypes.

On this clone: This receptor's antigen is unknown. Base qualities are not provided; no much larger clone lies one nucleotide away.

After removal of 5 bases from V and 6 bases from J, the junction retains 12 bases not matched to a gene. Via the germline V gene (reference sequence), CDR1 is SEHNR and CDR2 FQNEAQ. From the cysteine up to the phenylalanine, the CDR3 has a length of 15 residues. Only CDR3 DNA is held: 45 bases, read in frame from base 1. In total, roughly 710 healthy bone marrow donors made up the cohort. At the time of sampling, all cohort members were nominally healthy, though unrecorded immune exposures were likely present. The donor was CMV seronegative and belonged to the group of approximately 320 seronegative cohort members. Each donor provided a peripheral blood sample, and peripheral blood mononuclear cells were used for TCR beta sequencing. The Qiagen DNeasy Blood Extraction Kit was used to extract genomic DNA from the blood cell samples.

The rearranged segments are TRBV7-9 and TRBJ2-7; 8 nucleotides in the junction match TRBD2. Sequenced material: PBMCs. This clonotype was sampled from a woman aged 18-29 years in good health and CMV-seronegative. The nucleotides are TGTGCCAGCAGCCGAATGGGACTAGGGACCTCCGAGCAGTACTTC. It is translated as CASSRMGLGTSEQYF.